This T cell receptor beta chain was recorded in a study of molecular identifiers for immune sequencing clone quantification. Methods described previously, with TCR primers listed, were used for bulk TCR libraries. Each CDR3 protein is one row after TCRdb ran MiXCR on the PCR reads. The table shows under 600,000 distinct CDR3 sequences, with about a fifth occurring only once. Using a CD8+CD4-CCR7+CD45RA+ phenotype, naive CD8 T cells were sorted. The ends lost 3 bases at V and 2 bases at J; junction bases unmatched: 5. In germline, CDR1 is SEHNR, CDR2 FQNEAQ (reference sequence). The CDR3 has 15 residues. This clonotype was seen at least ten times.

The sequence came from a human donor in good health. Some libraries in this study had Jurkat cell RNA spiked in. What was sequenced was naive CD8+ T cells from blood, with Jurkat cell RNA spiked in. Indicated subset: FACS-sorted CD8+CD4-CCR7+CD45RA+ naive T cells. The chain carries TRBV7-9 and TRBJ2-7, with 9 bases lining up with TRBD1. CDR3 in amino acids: CASSLGTGRAYEQYF. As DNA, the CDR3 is TGTGCCAGCAGCTTGGGGACAGGGCGAGCCTACGAGCAGTACTTC.